This T cell receptor beta chain was profiled in a study of T cell responses to AZD1222 COVID-19 vaccine. Regarding the study as a whole: Clonal diversity may have been underestimated in mostly white British donors. Unmutated variant regions are reportedly targeted by nearly half of spike-specific TCRs.

This clone appeared once. Its antigen is still unknown. Clones were sequenced by immunoSEQ multiplex PCR, and TCRdb holds only the in-frame ones, with some missing. The data show about 85,000 clones, with around 85% seen just once and 4.5% held by the top ten. The TCR comes from an adult who received the AZD1222 COVID-19 vaccine. Sequenced here: peripheral blood, sampled 28 days after the second AZD1222 dose.

CDR3 sequence: CASSLIAAETGNEQFF. The CDR3 DNA is TGCGCCAGCAGCTTGATCGCAGCGGAGACAGGGAATGAGCAGTTCTTC. The chain employs TRBV5-1 and TRBJ2-1, with TRBD1 identical over 7 bases. Germline trimming cut 1 base from V and 7 bases from J; bases unmatched to any gene: 11. The CDR3 loop spans 16 amino acids. CDR1 is SGHRS and CDR2 is YFSETQ in the germline V gene.